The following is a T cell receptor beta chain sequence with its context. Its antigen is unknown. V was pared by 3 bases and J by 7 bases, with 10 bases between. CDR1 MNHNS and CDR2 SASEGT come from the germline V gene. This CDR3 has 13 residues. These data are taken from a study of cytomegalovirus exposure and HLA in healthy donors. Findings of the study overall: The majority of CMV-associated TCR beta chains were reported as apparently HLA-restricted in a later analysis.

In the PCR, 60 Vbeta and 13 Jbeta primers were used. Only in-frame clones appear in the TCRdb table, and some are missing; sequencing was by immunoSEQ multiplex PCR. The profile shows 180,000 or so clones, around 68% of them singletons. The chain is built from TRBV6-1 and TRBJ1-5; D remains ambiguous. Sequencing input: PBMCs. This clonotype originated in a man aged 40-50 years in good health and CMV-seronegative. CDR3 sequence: CASSDEYWQPQHF. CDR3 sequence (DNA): TGTGCCAGCAGTGATGAGTATTGGCAGCCCCAGCATTTT.